This entry describes one TCR beta chain. What it binds is unknown. The data stem from a study of identifying expanded T cells in peripheral blood. The germline V gene encodes CDR1 SGHNT and CDR2 YYREEE (reference sequence). V trimming: 0 bases; J trimming: 2 bases; junction bases outside the gene matches: 4. The CDR3 is made up of 15 amino acids. Study results and limitations: Two-week clone count variance significantly increased as total template count grew. Over around two and four weeks, about 15 and 19 clones changed, versus around 1.3 between replicates.

No infections or other immune events were documented during collection. Assay used: immunoSEQ multiplex PCR; TCRdb lists only in-frame clones, some missing. The data show about 47,000 clones, 70% to 85% seen once. The sequencing sample was made of blood. The chain links TRBV5-4 to TRBJ2-5; 7 nucleotides line up with TRBD1. The origin of this receptor is a person aged 18 to 75 in good health. The DNA of the CDR3 is TGTGCCAGCAGCTTGGCTAGGGGGCTACAAGAGACCCAGTACTTC. It encodes CASSLARGLQETQYF.